This T cell receptor beta chain derives from a study of blood T cell repertoires in COVID-19 (dated by TCRdb to the early 2020s). Broadly, across the study: The collaborator samples originated in the United States, Italy and Spain and spanned the acute and convalescent phases of COVID-19. The material from the prospective study consisted of cDNA or gDNA derived from T cells, B-cell-depleted T cells, or PBMCs. The dataset comprised deeply sampled blood TCRbeta repertoires from subjects exposed to, actively infected with, or recovered from COVID-19. The repertoires were released in a freely available public database intended as a resource for research on the immune response to SARS-CoV-2. Samples came from the ongoing ImmuneRACE study (first 160 participants) plus 1,254 subjects from 6 global collaborators. Sample metadata almost always included a de-identified subject ID, COVID-19 status, age in years and sex. Where available, HLA class I and class II types were taken from metadata supplied by the sample provider and were not determined by assay-based typing.

Whole blood was collected in K2EDTA tubes by collaborating institutions according to the institutions' own protocols. Collaborator samples were shipped for TCRbeta analysis as frozen whole blood, isolated PBMCs, or DNA extracted from either sample type. Concerning this clone: Its recognized antigen is unknown. No clone much larger than this one lies a single base away; base qualities are absent.

TCRbeta CDR3 regions were amplified from genomic DNA by means of the immunoSEQ Assay, a bias-controlled multiplex PCR. The original pipeline was this. Nucleated cell counts per sample were estimated from amplification of reference gene primers within the assay. Sequence reads were collapsed and filtered to measure the absolute abundance of every unique TCRbeta CDR3 rearrangement. For each sample, productive Simpson clonality was calculated as the square root of Simpson's diversity index over productive rearrangements. Here the immuneACCESS table is served through TCRdb, limited to in-frame sequences with V and J called. Missing clones are a known gap in these copies; in checked studies unresolved V genes cover under half, and the rest lacks a known reason. V and J calls and clone size are given by that table; D and trimming were obtained from the DNA. This sample comprises about 150,000 clones, about 79% of them detected only once. Approximately 10% of the sample belongs to the ten largest clones.

Overall study outcomes, separate from this receptor: How much clinical and demographic metadata was included differed by source and by participant, and the metadata was provided uncurated.

This TCR derives from a woman aged 45 to 65 with acute or convalescent COVID-19. The sample taken for sequencing was peripheral blood.

The base sequence is TGTGCCACCCTGGGACAGGGAAAAAACACTGAAGCTTTCTTT. This is translated as CATLGQGKNTEAFF. The chain joins TRBV6-5 to TRBJ1-1, and 9 junctional nucleotides match TRBD1. CDR1 MNHEY and CDR2 SVGAGI were looked up in the germline V gene. V is trimmed back by 10 bases and J by 2 bases, and the junction contains 8 bases that no gene match accounts for. Counted from cysteine to phenylalanine, this CDR3 has 14 amino acids. Of all the DNA, just the CDR3 is kept, 42 bases in frame from base 1.